The next 11 T cell receptor beta chains were all read from a single sample in a study of cytomegalovirus exposure and HLA in healthy donors. PCR involved 60 Vbeta and 13 Jbeta primers. Sequencing was performed with immunoSEQ multiplex PCR; in TCRdb, only in-frame clones are kept and a portion is missing. Here the sample spans 150,000 or so clones, under 80% being singletons. Sequenced: PBMCs. The receptor source for this set is a human donor in good health.

The chain joins TRBV21-1 to TRBJ2-5; the table's TRBD1 call for D was not verified on the DNA. TRBV21-1 is described as a pseudogene. The CDR3 consists of 13 residues. DNA of the CDR3: TGTGCCAGCAATAAAGACAGGCGCGAGACCCAGTACTTC. It codes for CASNKDRRETQYF.

This clone has a handful of counts. V usage is TRBV6-6 and J usage is TRBJ2-7, with TRBD1 identical over 10 bases. V trimming: 2 bases; J trimming: 1 base; junction bases outside the gene matches: 5. The length of the CDR3 is 16 residues. The germline V gene encodes CDR1 MNHNY and CDR2 SVGAGI (reference sequence). The DNA of the CDR3 is TGTGCCAGCAGTTACACAATGGACAGGGGGTCCTACGAGCAGTACTTC. Encoded protein: CASSYTMDRGSYEQYF.

This clone was recorded a few times. J is TRBJ1-4 and V is TRBV6-5; a weak D match, TRBD1 (6 bases). Trimming removed 4 bases at V and 3 bases at J, with 9 bases between. The CDR3 is 14 residues long. CDR1 MNHEY and CDR2 SVGAGI come from the germline V gene. The CDR3 DNA sequence: TGTGCCAGCAGTTCCAGGGGATCTAATGAAAAACTGTTTTTT. Translated, it gives CASSSRGSNEKLFF.

This clone is a singleton in its sample. The gene calls are TRBV4-1 and TRBJ2-1, with 8 bases fitting TRBD2. Trimming at V came to 2 bases and at J to 8 bases, leaving 14 bases not matched to a gene. This CDR3 is built from 17 residues. Germline-derived CDR1 and CDR2 are MGHRA and YSYEKL. CDR3 in DNA: TGCGCCAGCAGCCAACCACGGAGCGGGGGAACTGGGGATGAGCAGTTCTTC. Amino acid sequence: CASSQPRSGGTGDEQFF.

This clone was counted once. The V gene is TRBV2, the J gene TRBJ2-7; the D is unclear. CDR1 SNHLY and CDR2 FYNNEI come from the germline V gene. The CDR3 contains 14 residues. V dropped 4 bases and J dropped 2 bases, with 12 bases sitting between them. The CDR3 spells CASSGPLRTYEQYF. The CDR3 region has the DNA TGTGCCAGCAGTGGACCCTTGAGGACCTACGAGCAGTACTTC.

V and J are TRBV7-2 and TRBJ2-7, with unresolved D. Between the trimmed V and J ends, which lost 5 bases and 7 bases, there was a span of 15 bases. Germline lookup yields CDR1 SGHTA and CDR2 FQGNSA. The CDR3 totals 13 residues. The CDR3 nucleotides are TGTGCCAGCAGCGTTGGCCCCCTGTGGGAGCAGTACTTC. This translates into CASSVGPLWEQYF.

The chain links TRBV7-2 to TRBJ1-2; TRBD1 matches at 8 bases. With V trimmed by 5 bases and J by 5 bases, 7 bases remained unmatched. The CDR3 spans 14 residues. Germline CDR1 reads SGHTA; CDR2 reads FQGNSA. CDR3 protein: CASSPTGGGYGYTF. The CDR3 DNA reads as TGTGCCAGCAGCCCTACAGGGGGAGGATATGGCTACACCTTC.

The chain is built from TRBV18 and TRBJ1-5; 9 bases map to TRBD1. Looked up from germline, CDR1 is KGHSH and CDR2 is LQKENI. V lost 0 bases and J lost 7; bases outside the gene matches: 4. The CDR3 is 15 residues long. The CDR3 nucleotides are TGTGCCAGCTCACCACCGGGACAGGGAGGGCAGCCCCAGCATTTT. This sequence encodes CASSPPGQGGQPQHF.

V is TRBV5-8 and J is TRBJ2-3, with 9 bases fitting TRBD2. The CDR3 runs to 15 residues. Germline V lookup: CDR1 SGHTS, CDR2 YDEGEE. With 0 bases clipped from V and 5 bases from J, the junction kept 4 bases outside the gene matches. CDR3 nucleotides: TGTGCCAGCAGCTTGGGGACTAGCGTGGGAGATACGCAGTATTTT. Translated: CASSLGTSVGDTQYF.

The chain has TRBV7-8 and TRBJ2-1; possibly TRBD1 for D (6 bases). Trimming pared 5 bases from V and 5 bases from J, leaving 10 bases between. Germline V gives CDR1 SGHVS, CDR2 FQNEAQ. This CDR3 has 13 amino acids. In DNA form, the CDR3 reads TGTGCCAGCAGCCATAACAGGGACAATGAGCAGTTCTTC. Amino acids: CASSHNRDNEQFF.

The rearrangement joins TRBV19 to TRBJ2-3; 10 positions match TRBD2. This CDR3 spans 13 amino acids. Per germline, CDR1 LNHDA and CDR2 SQIVND (reference sequence). V lost 10 bases and J lost 3; bases outside the gene matches: 4. DNA for the CDR3: TGTGCCACCCATAGCGGGGGGACAGATACGCAGTATTTT. Amino acid sequence: CATHSGGTDTQYF.